This paragraph covers one T cell receptor (beta chain) sequence. The data belong to a study of T cell responses to AZD1222 COVID-19 vaccine. Assay used: immunoSEQ multiplex PCR; TCRdb lists only in-frame clones, some missing. The repertoire has about 120,000 clones, about 90% of them found once; the top ten carry 7.9%. The CDR3 runs 15 residues. Between the trimmed V and J ends, which lost 2 bases and 3 bases, there was a span of 11 bases. Germline CDR1 SGHRS, CDR2 YFSETQ. The TCR comes from an adult who received the AZD1222 COVID-19 vaccine. The sample here was peripheral blood, taken 28 days after the second AZD1222 dose. The chain has TRBV5-1 and TRBJ2-2; D may correspond to TRBD1 or TRBD2 (6 bases each). The CDR3, as DNA: TGCGCCAGCAGCTTAGGGGGGTCGTACACCGGGGAGCTGTTTTTT. Translation: CASSLGGSYTGELFF.